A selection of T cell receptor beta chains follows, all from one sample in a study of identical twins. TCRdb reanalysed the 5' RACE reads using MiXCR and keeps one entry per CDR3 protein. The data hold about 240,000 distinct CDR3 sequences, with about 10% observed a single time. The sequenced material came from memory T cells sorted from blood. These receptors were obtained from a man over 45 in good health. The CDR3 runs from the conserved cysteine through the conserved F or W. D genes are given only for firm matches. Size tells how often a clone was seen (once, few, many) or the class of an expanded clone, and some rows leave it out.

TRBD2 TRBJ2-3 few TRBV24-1 CATSDLLAGGPDTQYF TGTGCCACCAGTGACCTACTAGCGGGTGGCCCAGATACGCAGTATTTT
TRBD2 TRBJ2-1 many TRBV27 CASSPGLPYNEQFF TGTGCCAGCAGCCCGGGACTACCGTACAATGAGCAGTTCTTC
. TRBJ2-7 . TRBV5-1 CASSLEPSRVYEQYF TGCGCCAGCAGCTTGGAGCCTAGCAGAGTATACGAGCAGTACTTC
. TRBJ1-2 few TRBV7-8 CASSPDRSLFHGYTF TGTGCCAGCAGCCCAGACAGGTCCCTCTTCCACGGCTACACCTTC
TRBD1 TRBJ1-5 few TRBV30 CAWSRRGQGMGNQPQHF TGTGCCTGGAGTAGAAGAGGACAGGGGATGGGAAATCAGCCCCAGCATTTT
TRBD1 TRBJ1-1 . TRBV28 CASRPQGGTRGAEAFF TGTGCCAGCAGGCCGCAGGGGGGAACCCGAGGGGCTGAAGCTTTCTTT
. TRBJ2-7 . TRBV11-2 CASSLGEDLGGTTYEQYF TGTGCCAGCAGCTTGGGGGAGGACCTCGGGGGCACGACCTACGAGCAGTACTTC
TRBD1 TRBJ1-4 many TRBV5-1 CASSPGQGNEKLFF TGCGCCAGCAGCCCGGGACAGGGTAATGAAAAACTGTTTTTT
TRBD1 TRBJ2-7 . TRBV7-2 CASSFSRTGGSYEQYF TGTGCCAGCAGCTTCTCGAGGACAGGGGGCTCCTACGAGCAGTACTTC
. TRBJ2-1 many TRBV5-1 CASSLEGGGAYNEQFF TGCGCCAGCAGCTTGGAGGGAGGGGGCGCCTACAATGAGCAGTTCTTC
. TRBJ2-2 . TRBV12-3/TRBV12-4 CASRMLMETGELFF TGTGCCAGCAGGATGCTGATGGAAACCGGGGAGCTGTTTTTT
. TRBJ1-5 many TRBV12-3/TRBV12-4 CASSSSLSNQPQHF TGTGCCAGCAGTTCATCTCTTAGCAATCAGCCCCAGCATTTT
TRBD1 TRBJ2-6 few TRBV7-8 CASSSGQAWSSGANVLTF TGTGCCAGCAGCTCGGGACAGGCCTGGAGTTCTGGGGCCAACGTCCTGACTTTC
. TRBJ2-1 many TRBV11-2 CASSLVFAGYRLYNEQFF TGTGCCAGCAGCTTAGTCTTCGCGGGCTACCGACTGTACAATGAGCAGTTCTTC
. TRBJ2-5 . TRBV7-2 CASSPYGERETQYF TGTGCCAGCAGCCCCTATGGAGAGAGGGAGACCCAGTACTTC
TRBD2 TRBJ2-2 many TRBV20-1 CSASDPGLAGVTGELFF TGCAGTGCTAGCGACCCGGGACTAGCGGGAGTAACCGGGGAGCTGTTTTTT
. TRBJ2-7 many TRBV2 CASNAAFLYEQYF TGTGCCAGCAATGCCGCGTTCCTCTACGAGCAGTACTTC
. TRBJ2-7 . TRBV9 CASSVSAGTSYEQYF TGTGCCAGCAGCGTATCAGCAGGGACCTCCTACGAGCAGTACTTC
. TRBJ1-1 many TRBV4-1 CASSQDYDAGTEAFF TGCGCCAGCAGCCAAGATTACGACGCTGGAACTGAAGCTTTCTTT
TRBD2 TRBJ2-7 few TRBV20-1 CSASGLAGVGYEQYF TGCAGTGCTAGTGGCCTAGCGGGAGTAGGTTACGAGCAGTACTTC
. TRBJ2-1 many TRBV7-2 CASSLVGGRGNEQFF TGTGCCAGCAGCTTAGTGGGCGGACGGGGTAATGAGCAGTTCTTC
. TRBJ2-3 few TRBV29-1 CSVAGRTTDTQYF TGCAGCGTTGCGGGCAGGACCACAGATACGCAGTATTTT
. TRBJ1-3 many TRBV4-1 CASSQAGSGNTIYF TGCGCCAGCAGCCAAGCTGGCTCTGGAAACACCATATATTTT
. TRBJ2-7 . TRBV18 CASSPPHGYEQYF TGTGCCAGCTCACCACCTCATGGCTACGAGCAGTACTTC
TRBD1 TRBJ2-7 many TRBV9 CASSVGQGNYEQYF TGTGCCAGCAGCGTGGGACAGGGTAACTACGAGCAGTACTTC
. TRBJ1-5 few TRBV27 CASSLTKNQPQHF TGTGCCAGCAGTTTAACGAAGAATCAGCCCCAGCATTTT
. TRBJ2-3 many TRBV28 CASSRVNSDLDTQYF TGTGCCAGCAGCAGAGTTAATTCGGACCTGGATACGCAGTATTTT
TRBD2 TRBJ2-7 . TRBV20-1 CSAFRGGPTYEQYF TGCAGTGCCTTCCGGGGGGGGCCTACCTACGAGCAGTACTTC
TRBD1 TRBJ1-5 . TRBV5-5 CASSLGTGPYQPQHF TGTGCCAGCAGCCTAGGGACAGGGCCTTATCAGCCCCAGCATTTT
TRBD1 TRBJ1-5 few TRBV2 CASSDRTGGGQPQHF TGTGCCAGCAGTGATCGGACAGGGGGCGGTCAGCCCCAGCATTTT
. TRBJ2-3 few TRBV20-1 CSAPHREVSTDTQYF TGCAGTGCACCCCACAGGGAAGTTAGCACAGATACGCAGTATTTT
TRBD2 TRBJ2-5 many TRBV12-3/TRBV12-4 CASSSLRAGGRETQYF TGTGCCAGCAGTTCACTCCGAGCGGGAGGTAGAGAGACCCAGTACTTC
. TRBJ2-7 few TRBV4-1 CASSQAQGLYEQYF TGCGCCAGCAGCCAAGCACAGGGTCTGTACGAGCAGTACTTC
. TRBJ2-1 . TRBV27 CASSPMGAYNEQFF TGTGCCAGCAGTCCCATGGGGGCCTACAATGAGCAGTTCTTC
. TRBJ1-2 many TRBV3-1 CASSQALLTNYGYTF TGTGCCAGCAGCCAAGCACTCCTGACGAACTATGGCTACACCTTC
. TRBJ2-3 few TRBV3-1 CASSQGRGASTDTQYF TGTGCCAGCAGCCAAGGTCGCGGAGCTAGCACAGATACGCAGTATTTT
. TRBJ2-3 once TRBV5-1 CASSPGGLGTDTQYF TGCGCCAGCAGCCCAGGAGGTCTGGGCACAGATACGCAGTATTTT
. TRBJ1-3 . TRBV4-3 CASSPGEGPTSGNTIYF TGCGCCAGCAGCCCTGGAGAGGGCCCTACCTCTGGAAACACCATATATTTT
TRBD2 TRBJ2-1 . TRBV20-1 CSAPLYSGRGGEQFF TGCAGTGCTCCGCTCTACAGCGGGAGGGGGGGTGAGCAGTTCTTC
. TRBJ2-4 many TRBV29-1 CSVERQSGIQYF TGCAGCGTGGAACGACAATCGGGGATTCAGTACTTC
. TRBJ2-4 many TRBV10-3 CAISEGGRIQYF TGTGCCATCAGTGAGGGGGGGCGCATTCAGTACTTC
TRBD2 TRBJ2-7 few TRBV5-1 CASSSGLEPYEQYF TGCGCCAGCAGTTCCGGACTAGAACCCTACGAGCAGTACTTC
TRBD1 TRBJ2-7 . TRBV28 CASSEQGNEQYF TGTGCCAGCTCAGAACAGGGGAACGAGCAGTACTTC
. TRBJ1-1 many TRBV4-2 CASSQDVQPPGGTEAFF TGTGCCAGCAGCCAAGATGTCCAGCCGCCGGGCGGAACTGAAGCTTTCTTT
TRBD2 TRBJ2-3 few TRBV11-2 CASSLGGGRGTDTQYF TGTGCCAGCAGCTTAGGGGGCGGGAGAGGCACAGATACGCAGTATTTT
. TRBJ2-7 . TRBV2 CASGPLIYEQYF TGTGCCAGCGGGCCTCTAATCTACGAGCAGTACTTC
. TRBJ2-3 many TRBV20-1 CSAQHPNIRDTQYF TGCAGTGCACAACACCCAAATATCCGGGATACGCAGTATTTT
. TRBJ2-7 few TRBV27 CASSRGPPYEQYF TGTGCCAGCAGTCGAGGACCTCCCTACGAGCAGTACTTC
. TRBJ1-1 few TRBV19 CASRPGANMNTEAFF TGTGCCAGTAGGCCAGGGGCGAATATGAACACTGAAGCTTTCTTT
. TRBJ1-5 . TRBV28 CASSYSGWGPQPQHF TGTGCCAGCAGTTACTCTGGCTGGGGGCCTCAGCCCCAGCATTTT
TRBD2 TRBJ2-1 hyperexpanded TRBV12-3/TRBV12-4 CASSFGPVGGRIPYNEQFF TGTGCCAGCAGTTTCGGGCCTGTCGGCGGGAGGATACCCTACAATGAGCAGTTCTTC
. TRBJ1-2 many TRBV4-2 CASSQGAAAARGHYGYTF TGTGCCAGCAGCCAAGGAGCTGCAGCAGCCCGGGGTCACTATGGCTACACCTTC
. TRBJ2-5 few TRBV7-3 CASSLTSGRGERWETQYF .